This T cell receptor beta chain was identified in a study of T-cell reconstitution after alpha-beta-depleted transplantation in children. During its preparation, the TCRbeta library received unique molecular identifiers. TCRdb processed the PCR reads anew with MiXCR; each CDR3 protein has one entry. The repertoire has around 400,000 distinct CDR3 sequences, approximately 10% of them found once; the top ten carry nearly 5.5%. This clonotype was found a few times. The CDR3 covers 13 residues. CDR1 is MNHEY and CDR2 is SMNVEV in the germline V gene (reference sequence). V lost 3 bases and J 6 bases, leaving 12 bases between the germline ends.

This receptor was identified in a human donor who donated a stem cell graft to a child with acute myeloid leukemia. The J gene is TRBJ2-7, the V gene TRBV27; D may be TRBD2 (6 bases). The sample was PBMCs from the stem cell graft donor, taken from the stem cell graft. CDR3: CASSFGGTGEQYF. The CDR3 DNA follows: TGTGCCAGCAGTTTTGGGGGGACGGGCGAGCAGTACTTC.